This TCR beta chain was captured in a study of blood T cell repertoires in COVID-19. The V and J ends lost 3 bases and 1 base respectively, with 10 bases between them. CDR1 MNHEY and CDR2 SMNVEV come from the germline V gene (reference sequence). CDR3 length equals 15 residues. Adults between roughly 18 and 89 years of age took part from about two dozen US areas. Sequencing used immunoSEQ multiplex PCR; TCRdb keeps in-frame clones, though not all of them. There are 200,000 to 250,000 clones in the sample; over 80% occur only once, and just over 2.5% lies in the top ten. The TCR comes from a woman aged 25 to 39 with acute COVID-19. The sequenced material came from PBMCs or T cells enriched from blood (not recorded which). This chain joins TRBV27 and TRBJ2-1, with D tentatively TRBD2 (6 bases). Here the CDR3 DNA reads TGTGCCAGCAGTTTGACGGGGGAGTCCTACAATGAGCAGTTCTTC. Translated: CASSLTGESYNEQFF.